These 21 T cell receptor beta chains were sequenced from one sample in a study of T cell changes during pregnancy in multiple sclerosis. Only in-frame clones appear in the TCRdb table, and some are missing; sequencing was by immunoSEQ multiplex PCR. The table has 100,000 or so clones, roughly 90% seen once. Source: peripheral blood, taken after pregnancy. All receptors come from a female donor with multiple sclerosis, enrolled in a pregnancy study.

The V call is TRBV9, the J call TRBJ2-3; 10 nucleotides line up with TRBD2. Losses at the gene ends were 5 bases for V and 0 bases for J; bases not matched to a gene: 6. Germline V gives CDR1 SGDLS, CDR2 YYNGEE. This CDR3 has 16 amino acids. The CDR3 sequence is CASSVERGGSTDTQYF. The CDR3, as DNA: TGTGCCAGCAGTGTCGAGCGGGGGGGTAGCACAGATACGCAGTATTTT.

This sequence joins TRBV10-2 and TRBJ1-1, with TRBD1 as a possible D gene (6 bases). The CDR3 has 12 amino acids. With 7 bases removed from V and 10 bases from J, the gap between germline ends came to 16 bases. Germline lookup yields CDR1 WSHSY and CDR2 SAAADI. CDR3 sequence: CASTPGTKGAFF. The DNA of the CDR3 is TGCGCCAGCACCCCAGGGACAAAGGGAGCTTTCTTT.

The table lists this clone with a count of one. The V and J genes are TRBV28 and TRBJ2-7; D is undetermined. CDR1 and CDR2 (germline): MDHEN, SYDVKM. Trimming took 5 bases from V and 9 from J, leaving 20 bases between them. This CDR3 has 14 amino acids. The DNA of the CDR3 is TGTGCCAGCAGTGATTTGGGCAGAACAATTCTGCAGTACTTC. Translated: CASSDLGRTILQYF.

About this clone: The junction and the germline gene differ at one end; a read error may be behind it. The V call is TRBV14, the J call TRBJ2-1, with D hard to call. The germline gives CDR1 SGHDN, CDR2 FVKESK. This CDR3 is 12 amino acids long. The CDR3 protein is CASSQDRQVKLF. In DNA, the CDR3 is TGTGCCAGCAGCCAAGATCGCCAGGTCAAGCTCTTC.

The chain has TRBV5-8 and TRBJ2-3; 8 positions agree with TRBD1. V lost 7 bases, J lost 5 bases, and 12 bases stayed unmatched. Per germline, CDR1 SGHTS and CDR2 YDEGEE. The CDR3 consists of 15 residues. The chain's CDR3 is CASAHPGGLKDTQYF. CDR3 in DNA: TGTGCCAGCGCTCATCCAGGGGGCCTTAAAGATACGCAGTATTTT.

The chain is built from TRBV30 and TRBJ1-6, with 7 bases fitting TRBD1. V dropped 4 bases and J dropped 7; count of bases not matched to a gene: 10. Germline V CDR1 and CDR2: GTSNPN, SVGIG (reference sequence). The CDR3 loop spans 15 amino acids. Written as DNA, the CDR3 is TGTGCCTGGACTCGACTAGGGGGCTCAAATTCACCCCTCCACTTT. This translates into CAWTRLGGSNSPLHF.

This clone was found once. This rearrangement joins TRBV5-5 to TRBJ1-2, with 10 bases matching TRBD1. With V trimmed by 2 bases and J by 6 bases, 1 base remained unmatched. Looked up from germline, CDR1 is SGHKS and CDR2 is YYEKEE (reference sequence). The CDR3 length is 13 residues. CDR3 in amino acids: CASSLGQGDGYTF. As DNA, the CDR3 is TGTGCCAGCAGCTTAGGACAGGGGGATGGCTACACCTTC.

CDR3 in amino acids: CASSEGAPPVNIQYF. DNA for the CDR3: TGTGCCAGCAGTGAAGGGGCCCCACCCGTAAACATTCAGTACTTC. This chain joins TRBV2 and TRBJ2-4, with D unclear. Germline CDR1 reads SNHLY; CDR2 reads FYNNEI. V was shortened by 1 base and J by 6 bases, with 13 bases between the two germline ends. CDR3 length: 15 amino acids.

This clone occurred once. The chain uses TRBV7-2 and TRBJ2-4, with 7 positions matching TRBD2. Germline CDR1 and CDR2: SGHTA and FQGNSA. This CDR3 has 15 amino acids. With V trimmed by 3 bases and J by 8 bases, 10 bases remained unmatched. CDR3 in DNA: TGTGCCAGCAGCTTCGGATTGGGGGGGGACGACATTCAGTACTTC. Amino acid sequence: CASSFGLGGDDIQYF.

The chain employs TRBV27 and TRBJ2-2, with unresolved D. CDR3 size: 11 residues. V lost 3 bases to trimming and J lost 7 bases, with 3 bases between them. CDR1 is MNHEY, CDR2 SMNVEV, per germline (reference sequence). CDR3 sequence (DNA): TGTGCCAGCAGTTTCGGCGGGGAGCTGTTTTTT. Translated, it gives CASSFGGELFF.

The J gene is TRBJ2-7, the V gene TRBV28; 9 nucleotides agree with TRBD1. V gave up 5 bases and J gave up 3 bases; unmatched junction bases: 8. Germline CDR1 and CDR2: MDHEN and SYDVKM. The CDR3 extends over 15 amino acids. Written as DNA, the CDR3 is TGTGCCAGCAGTAACAGGGGGCTCTTGCGCTACGAGCAGTACTTC. As protein: CASSNRGLLRYEQYF.

This chain connects TRBV27 to TRBJ2-7, with 7 bases aligning to TRBD1. From germline, CDR1 is MNHEY and CDR2 SMNVEV (reference sequence). The J segment lost 2 bases and the V segment lost 6 bases, leaving 4 bases of the junction unmatched. This CDR3 spans 13 amino acids. The CDR3 DNA reads as TGTGCCAGCAGGGGACAGTTAACCTACGAGCAGTACTTC. It codes for CASRGQLTYEQYF.

This rearrangement joins TRBV6-4 to TRBJ2-3; 10 bases match TRBD1. This CDR3 comprises 15 residues. V was clipped by 5 bases and J by 2 bases; unmatched bases: 4. Germline V gene data show CDR1 as MRHNA and CDR2 as SNTAGT. For the CDR3, the DNA is TGTGCCAGCAGTCAGACAGGGGGCACCACAGATACGCAGTATTTT. This sequence encodes CASSQTGGTTDTQYF.

The CDR3 bases are TGTGCCAGCAGCTTAGGGACAGGGCGAAATCAGCCCCAGCATTTT. This sequence encodes CASSLGTGRNQPQHF. The chain joins TRBV5-6 to TRBJ1-5; 9 nucleotides agree with TRBD1. Trimming cost V 2 bases and J 4 bases; bases outside gene matches: 4. The CDR3 length is 15 residues. Germline CDR1 reads SGHDT; CDR2 reads YYEEEE.

CDR3 protein: CASSLRRGLAGVKWNEQFF. CDR3 bases: TGTGCCAGCAGCTTGAGGCGGGGACTAGCGGGGGTTAAGTGGAATGAGCAGTTCTTC. J is TRBJ2-1 and V is TRBV7-8; 14 bases fit TRBD2. After removal of 3 bases from V and 7 bases from J, the junction contained 14 bases not matched to a gene. Germline V gene lookup returns CDR1 SGHVS and CDR2 FQNEAQ. CDR3 length: 19 amino acids.

This clone was found once. The chain combines TRBV2 with TRBJ2-7; D ambiguous. V was pared by 4 bases and J by 5 bases, with 12 bases between. Germline loops: CDR1 SNHLY, CDR2 FYNNEI. The CDR3 runs to 13 residues. The CDR3 DNA reads as TGTGCCAGCAGTGTCGAGTCCTATGACGAGCAGTACTTC. Translating gives CASSVESYDEQYF.

Written as DNA, the CDR3 is TGTGCCAGCAGCCGATATTGGACAGGGGAGGCAGATACGCAGTATTTT. Translated: CASSRYWTGEADTQYF. This rearrangement joins TRBV7-9 to TRBJ2-3; 9 nucleotides match TRBD1. Germline CDR1 is SEHNR and CDR2 is FQNEAQ (reference sequence). The J segment lost 4 bases and the V segment lost 5 bases, leaving 10 bases of the junction unmatched. The CDR3 spans 16 residues.

The CDR3 loop reads CASSLRSEQYF. DNA of the CDR3: TGTGCCAGCAGCTTACGCAGCGAGCAGTACTTC. The rearrangement uses TRBV11-3 and TRBJ2-7; the D is unclear. The V gene lost 2 bases and the J gene lost 6 bases, with 5 bases spanning the gap. From germline, CDR1 is SGHNT and CDR2 YENEEA. This CDR3 region has 11 residues.

Here the CDR3 reads CASSLSGGAGELFF. The DNA for the CDR3 is TGTGCCAGCAGCTTATCGGGAGGGGCCGGGGAGCTGTTTTTT. The chain employs TRBV5-8 and TRBJ2-2; 8 nucleotides align to TRBD2. The germline V gene has CDR1 SGHTS and CDR2 YDEGEE. The CDR3 consists of 14 residues. V lost 2 bases, J lost 6 bases, and 3 bases stayed unmatched.

The V call is TRBV11-3, the J call TRBJ2-1; no firm D call. Germline V gene lookup returns CDR1 SGHNT and CDR2 YENEEA. Trimming pared 3 bases from V and 0 bases from J, leaving 9 bases between. The CDR3 contains 15 residues. CDR3 amino acids: CASSFSASSYNEQFF. CDR3 nucleotides: TGTGCCAGCAGCTTCTCAGCGAGCTCCTACAATGAGCAGTTCTTC.

The chain links TRBV5-6 to TRBJ1-1; TRBD1 agrees at 7 bases. The CDR3 runs to 15 residues. The V segment lost 4 bases and the J segment 6 bases; nucleotides outside the gene matches: 12. CDR1 and CDR2 (germline): SGHDT, YYEEEE. The CDR3 loop reads CASSPRTGQRPEAFF. CDR3 DNA sequence: TGTGCCAGCAGCCCCCGGACAGGACAACGACCTGAAGCTTTCTTT.